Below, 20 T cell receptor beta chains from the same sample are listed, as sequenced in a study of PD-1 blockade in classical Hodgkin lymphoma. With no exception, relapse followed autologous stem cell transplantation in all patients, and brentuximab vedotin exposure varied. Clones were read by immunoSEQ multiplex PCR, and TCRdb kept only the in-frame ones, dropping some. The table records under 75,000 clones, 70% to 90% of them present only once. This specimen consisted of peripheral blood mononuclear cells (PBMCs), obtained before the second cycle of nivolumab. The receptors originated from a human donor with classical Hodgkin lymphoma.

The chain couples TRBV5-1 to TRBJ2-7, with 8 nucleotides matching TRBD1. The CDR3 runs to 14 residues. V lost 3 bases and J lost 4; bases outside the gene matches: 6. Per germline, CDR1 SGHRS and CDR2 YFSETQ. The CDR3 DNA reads TGCGCCAGCAGCTCGACAGGGGTGAGGTACGAGCAGTACTTC. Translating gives CASSSTGVRYEQYF.

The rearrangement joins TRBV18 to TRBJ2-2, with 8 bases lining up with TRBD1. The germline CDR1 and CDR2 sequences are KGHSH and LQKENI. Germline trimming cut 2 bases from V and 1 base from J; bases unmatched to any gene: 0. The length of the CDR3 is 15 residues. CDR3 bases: TGTGCCAGCTCACCAGGGACAGGGAACACCGGGGAGCTGTTTTTT. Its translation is CASSPGTGNTGELFF.

The CDR3 nucleotides are TGTGCCAGCAGCCAAGATCGCGTAGCTAACTATGGCTACACCTTC. Its translation is CASSQDRVANYGYTF. This sequence joins TRBV14 and TRBJ1-2; D is ambiguous. CDR1 SGHDN and CDR2 FVKESK come from the germline V gene. V shed 0 bases and J shed 0 bases, with 8 bases lying between them. The CDR3 is made up of 15 amino acids.

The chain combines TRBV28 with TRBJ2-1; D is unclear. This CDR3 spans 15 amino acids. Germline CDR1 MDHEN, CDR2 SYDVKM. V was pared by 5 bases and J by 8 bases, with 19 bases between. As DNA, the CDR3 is TGTGCCAGCAGTAACACGTGGGGTGTCCAGGATGAGCAGTTCTTC. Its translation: CASSNTWGVQDEQFF.

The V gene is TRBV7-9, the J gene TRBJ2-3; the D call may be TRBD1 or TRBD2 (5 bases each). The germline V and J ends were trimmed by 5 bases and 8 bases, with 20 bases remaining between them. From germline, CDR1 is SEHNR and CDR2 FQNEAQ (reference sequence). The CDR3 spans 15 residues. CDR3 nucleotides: TGTGCCAGCAGCCGCTCATGGGGGAGTCTCGGTACGCAGTATTTT. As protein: CASSRSWGSLGTQYF.

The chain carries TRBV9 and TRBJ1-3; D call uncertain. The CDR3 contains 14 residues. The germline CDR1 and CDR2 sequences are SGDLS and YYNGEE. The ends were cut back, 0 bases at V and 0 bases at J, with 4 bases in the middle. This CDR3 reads CASSVDTSGNTIYF. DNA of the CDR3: TGTGCCAGCAGCGTAGACACCTCTGGAAACACCATATATTTT.

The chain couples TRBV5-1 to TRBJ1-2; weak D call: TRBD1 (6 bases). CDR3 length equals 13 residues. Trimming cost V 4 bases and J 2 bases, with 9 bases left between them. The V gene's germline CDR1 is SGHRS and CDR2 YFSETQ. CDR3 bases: TGCGCCAGCAGCATTACAGGGAACTATGGCTACACCTTC. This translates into CASSITGNYGYTF. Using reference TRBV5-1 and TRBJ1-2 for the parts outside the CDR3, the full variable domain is KAGVTQTPRYLIKTRGQQVTLSCSPISGHRSVSWYQQTPGQGLQFLFEYFSETQRNKGNFPGRFSGRQFSNSRSEMNVSTLELGDSALYLCASSITGNYGYTFGSGTRLTVV.

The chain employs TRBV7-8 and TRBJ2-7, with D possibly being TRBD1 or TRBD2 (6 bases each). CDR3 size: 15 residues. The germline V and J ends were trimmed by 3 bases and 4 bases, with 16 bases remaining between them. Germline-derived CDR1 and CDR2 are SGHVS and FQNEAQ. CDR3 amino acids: CASSFPSEGEYEQYF. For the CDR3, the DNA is TGTGCCAGCAGCTTCCCTTCGGAGGGGGAGTACGAGCAGTACTTC.

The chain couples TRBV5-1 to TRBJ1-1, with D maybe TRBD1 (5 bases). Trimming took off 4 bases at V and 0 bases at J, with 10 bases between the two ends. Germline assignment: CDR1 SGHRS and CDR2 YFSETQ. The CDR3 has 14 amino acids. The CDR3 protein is CASSRDGLNTEAFF. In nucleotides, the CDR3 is TGCGCCAGCAGCAGGGACGGACTGAACACTGAAGCTTTCTTT.

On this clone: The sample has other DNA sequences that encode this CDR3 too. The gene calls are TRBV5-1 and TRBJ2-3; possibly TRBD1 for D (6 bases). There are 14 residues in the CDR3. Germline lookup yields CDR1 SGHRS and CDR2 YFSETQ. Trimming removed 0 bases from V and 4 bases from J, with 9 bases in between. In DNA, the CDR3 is TGCGCCAGCAGCTTGGCAGGGACATCAGATACGCAGTATTTT. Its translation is CASSLAGTSDTQYF.

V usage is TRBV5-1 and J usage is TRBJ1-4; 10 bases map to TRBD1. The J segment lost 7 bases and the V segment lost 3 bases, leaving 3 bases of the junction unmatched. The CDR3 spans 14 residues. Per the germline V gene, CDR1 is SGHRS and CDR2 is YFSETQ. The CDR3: CASSSTGGGEKLFF. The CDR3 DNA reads TGCGCCAGCAGCTCGACAGGGGGCGGTGAAAAACTGTTTTTT.

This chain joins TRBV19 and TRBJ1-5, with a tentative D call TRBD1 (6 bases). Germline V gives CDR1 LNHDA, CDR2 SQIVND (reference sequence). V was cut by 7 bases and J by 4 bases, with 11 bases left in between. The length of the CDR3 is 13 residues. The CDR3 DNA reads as TGTGCCAGTACGGGGGGCAGGAATCAGCCCCAGCATTTT. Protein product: CASTGGRNQPQHF.

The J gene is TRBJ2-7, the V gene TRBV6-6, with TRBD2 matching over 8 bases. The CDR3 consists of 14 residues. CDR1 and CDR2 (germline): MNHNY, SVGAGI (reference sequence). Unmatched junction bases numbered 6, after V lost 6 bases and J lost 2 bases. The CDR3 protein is CASSHSGTTYEQYF. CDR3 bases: TGTGCCAGCAGCCATAGCGGGACGACCTACGAGCAGTACTTC.

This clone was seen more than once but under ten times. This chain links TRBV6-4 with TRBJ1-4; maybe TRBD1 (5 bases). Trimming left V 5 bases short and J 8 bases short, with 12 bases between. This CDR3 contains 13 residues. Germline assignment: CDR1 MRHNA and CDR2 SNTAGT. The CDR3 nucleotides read TGTGCCAGCAGTTGGACGGGGGACGAAAAACTGTTTTTT. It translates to CASSWTGDEKLFF.

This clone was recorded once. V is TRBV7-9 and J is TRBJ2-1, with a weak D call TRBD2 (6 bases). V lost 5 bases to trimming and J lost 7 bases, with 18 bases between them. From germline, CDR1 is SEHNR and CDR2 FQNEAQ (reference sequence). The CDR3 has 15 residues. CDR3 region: CASSVTGGSGNEQFF. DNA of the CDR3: TGTGCCAGCAGCGTAACAGGAGGGTCGGGTAATGAGCAGTTCTTC.

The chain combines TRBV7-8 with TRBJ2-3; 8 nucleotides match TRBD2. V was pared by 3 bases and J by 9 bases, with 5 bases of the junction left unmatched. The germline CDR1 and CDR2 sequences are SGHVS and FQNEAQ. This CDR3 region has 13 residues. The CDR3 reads CASSFLRGATQYF. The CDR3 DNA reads TGTGCCAGCAGCTTCCTGCGGGGGGCAACGCAGTATTTT. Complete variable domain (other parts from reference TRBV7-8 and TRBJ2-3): GAGVSQSPRYKVAKRGQDVALRCDPISGHVSLFWYQQALGQGPEFLTYFQNEAQLDKSGLPSDRFFAERPEGSVSTLKIQRTQQEDSAVYLCASSFLRGATQYFGPGTRLTVL.

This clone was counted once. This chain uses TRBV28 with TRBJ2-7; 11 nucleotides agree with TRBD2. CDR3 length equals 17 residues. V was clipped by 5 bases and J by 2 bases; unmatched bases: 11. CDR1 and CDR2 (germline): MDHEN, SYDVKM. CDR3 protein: CASSLPGLAASPYEQYF. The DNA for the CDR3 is TGTGCCAGCAGTCTCCCGGGACTAGCGGCGTCCCCCTACGAGCAGTACTTC. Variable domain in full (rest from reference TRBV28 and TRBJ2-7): DVKVTQSSRYLVKRTGEKVFLECVQDMDHENMFWYRQDPGLGLRLIYFSYDVKMKEKGDIPEGYSVSREKKERFSLILESASTNQTSMYLCASSLPGLAASPYEQYFGPGTRLTVT.

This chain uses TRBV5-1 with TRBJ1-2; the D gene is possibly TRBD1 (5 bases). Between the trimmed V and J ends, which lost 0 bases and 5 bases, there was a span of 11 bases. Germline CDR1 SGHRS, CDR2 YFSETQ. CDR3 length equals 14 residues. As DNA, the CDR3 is TGCGCCAGCAGCTTGGGACAGATGTTTTATGGCTACACCTTC. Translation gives CASSLGQMFYGYTF.

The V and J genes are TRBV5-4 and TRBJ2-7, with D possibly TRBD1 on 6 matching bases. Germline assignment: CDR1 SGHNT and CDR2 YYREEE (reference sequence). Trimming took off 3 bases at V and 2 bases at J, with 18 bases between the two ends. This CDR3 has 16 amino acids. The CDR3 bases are TGTGCCAGCAGCTCTATAGCCTCGGCAGGGGCCTACGAGCAGTACTTC. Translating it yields CASSSIASAGAYEQYF.

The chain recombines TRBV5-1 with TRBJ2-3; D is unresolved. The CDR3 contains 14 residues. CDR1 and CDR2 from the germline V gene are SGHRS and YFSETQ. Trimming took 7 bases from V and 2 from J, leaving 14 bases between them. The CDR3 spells CASGRFGTTDTQYF. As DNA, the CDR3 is TGCGCCAGCGGCAGGTTTGGTACCACAGATACGCAGTATTTT.